This T cell receptor beta chain stems from a study of blood T cells in healthy people across ages. A sample-barcoded 5' primer and a J-beta primer mix were used in a second PCR of about 7 to 11 cycles. TCRdb re-derived calls from the 5' RACE reads in MiXCR, one entry per CDR3 protein. Here the sample spans 1.2 million to 1.5 million distinct CDR3 sequences, 59% being singletons. A remark on this clonotype: Its antigen remains unknown.

General study results and limits: Diversity estimated from one million T cells was considered an underestimate. The study found more naive CD4+ cells and higher diversity in long-lived than aged donors.

Peripheral blood samples of 9 to 10 milliliters were drawn from each donor. Germline V gene data show CDR1 as MNHEY and CDR2 as SVGAGI. Trimming took 10 bases from V and 10 from J; bases not matched to a gene: 10. The CDR3 runs 13 residues. The sequencing input was blood. J is TRBJ1-6 and V is TRBV6-5, with 7 bases lining up with TRBD1. This clonotype was obtained from a man aged 18 to 30 in good health. The CDR3 protein is CANQSGGDSPLHF. DNA of the CDR3: TGTGCCAACCAATCAGGGGGGGACTCACCCCTCCACTTT.